This TCR beta chain was documented in a study of CD8+CD57+ T cells in acquired aplastic anemia. Germline V gene data show CDR1 as SGHTA and CDR2 as FQGTGA. CDR3 size: 15 residues. J was trimmed by 5 bases and V by 6 bases; bases with no gene match: 10. Genomic DNA, serving as template, underwent TCR beta VDJ and CDR3 profiling. TCRdb re-analysed the reads in MiXCR, keeping a single row per CDR3 protein. The data contain 100,000 to 150,000 distinct CDR3 sequences, roughly 50% of them seen just once; the ten biggest clones take up around 2.5%. This chain connects TRBV7-3 to TRBJ2-1; the match to TRBD1 covers 7 bases. This receptor was taken from a human donor in good health, serving as a control. The sequenced sample consisted of sorted CD4+, CD8+, or CD8+CD57+ T cells (not recorded which) from PBMCs. The CDR3 DNA sequence: TGTGCCAGCAGGGATCCGGGACAGCAAGACAATGAGCAGTTCTTC. It encodes CASRDPGQQDNEQFF.